This TCR beta chain was profiled in a study of blood T cell repertoires in COVID-19. Across the study: Acute and convalescent COVID-19 samples came from the United States, Italy and Spain.

Germline V CDR1 and CDR2: SGHNT, YYREEE (reference sequence). V was trimmed by 4 bases and J by 4 bases, leaving 15 bases between them. The CDR3 contains 16 residues. This table comes from immunoSEQ multiplex PCR, and its TCRdb copy is limited to in-frame clones, with some not included. The profile covers 380,000 or so clones, with 86% appearing a single time and 7% to 7.5% taken by the ten largest. Source material: peripheral blood. The chain employs TRBV5-4 and TRBJ2-6; perhaps TRBD1 as D (6 bases). The TCR was taken from a woman aged 60-75 years with COVID-19, enrolled during active disease. The CDR3 region has the DNA TGTGCCAGCAGCCAGCAAGCAGGGGTCGGGGCCAACGTCCTGACTTTC. It codes for CASSQQAGVGANVLTF.